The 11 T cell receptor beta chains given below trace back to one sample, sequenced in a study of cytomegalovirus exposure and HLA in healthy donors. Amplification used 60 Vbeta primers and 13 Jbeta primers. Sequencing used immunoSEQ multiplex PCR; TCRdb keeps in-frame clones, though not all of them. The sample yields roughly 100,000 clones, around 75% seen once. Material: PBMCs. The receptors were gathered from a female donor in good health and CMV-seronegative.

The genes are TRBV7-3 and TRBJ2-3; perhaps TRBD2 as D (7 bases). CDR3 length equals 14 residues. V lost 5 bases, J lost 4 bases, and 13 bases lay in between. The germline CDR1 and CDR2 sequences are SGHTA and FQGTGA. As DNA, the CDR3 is TGTGCCAGCAGCCGAACGGGGGGCGCAGATACGCAGTATTTT. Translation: CASSRTGGADTQYF. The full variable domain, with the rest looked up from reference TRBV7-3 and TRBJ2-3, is GAGVSQTPSNKVTEKGKYVELRCDPISGHTALYWYRQSLGQGPEFLIYFQGTGAADDSGLPNDRFFAVRPEGSVSTLKIQRTERGDSAVYLCASSRTGGADTQYFGPGTRLTVL.

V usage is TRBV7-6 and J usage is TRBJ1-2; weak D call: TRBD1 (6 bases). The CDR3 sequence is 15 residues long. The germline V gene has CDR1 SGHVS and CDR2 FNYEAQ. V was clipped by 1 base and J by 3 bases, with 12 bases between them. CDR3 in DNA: TGTGCCAGCAGCTTAGTCGAGGGGGACGACTATGGCTACACCTTC. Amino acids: CASSLVEGDDYGYTF.

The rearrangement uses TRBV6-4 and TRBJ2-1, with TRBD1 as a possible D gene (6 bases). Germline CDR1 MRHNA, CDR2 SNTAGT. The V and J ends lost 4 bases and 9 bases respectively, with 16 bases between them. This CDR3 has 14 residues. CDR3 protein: CASSVPGENIEQFF. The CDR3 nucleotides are TGTGCCAGCAGTGTCCCAGGGGAGAACATTGAGCAGTTCTTC.

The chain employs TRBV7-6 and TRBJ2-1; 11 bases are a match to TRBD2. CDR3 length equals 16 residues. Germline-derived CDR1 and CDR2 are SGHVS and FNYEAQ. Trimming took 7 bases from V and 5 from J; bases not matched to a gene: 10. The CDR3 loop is CASTGASGRFNNEQFF. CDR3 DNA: TGTGCCAGCACGGGGGCTAGCGGGAGGTTCAACAATGAGCAGTTCTTC.

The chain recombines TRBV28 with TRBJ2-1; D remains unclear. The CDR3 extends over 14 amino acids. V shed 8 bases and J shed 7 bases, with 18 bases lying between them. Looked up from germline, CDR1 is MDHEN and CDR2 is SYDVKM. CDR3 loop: CASSVAVVLNEQFF. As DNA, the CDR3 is TGTGCCAGCTCTGTCGCGGTGGTTTTAAATGAGCAGTTCTTC.

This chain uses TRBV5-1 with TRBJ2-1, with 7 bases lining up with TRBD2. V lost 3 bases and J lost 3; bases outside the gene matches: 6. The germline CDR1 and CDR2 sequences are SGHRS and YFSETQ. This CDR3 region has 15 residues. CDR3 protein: CASSSGLGFYNEQFF. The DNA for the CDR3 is TGCGCCAGCAGCTCAGGACTAGGTTTCTACAATGAGCAGTTCTTC. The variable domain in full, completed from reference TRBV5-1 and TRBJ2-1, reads KAGVTQTPRYLIKTRGQQVTLSCSPISGHRSVSWYQQTPGQGLQFLFEYFSETQRNKGNFPGRFSGRQFSNSRSEMNVSTLELGDSALYLCASSSGLGFYNEQFFGPGTRLTVL.

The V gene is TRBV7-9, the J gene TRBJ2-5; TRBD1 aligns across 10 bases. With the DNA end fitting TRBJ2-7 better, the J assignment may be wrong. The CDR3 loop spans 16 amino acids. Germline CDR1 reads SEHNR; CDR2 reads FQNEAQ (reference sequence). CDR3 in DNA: TGTGCCAGCAGCTCTACCGGGACAGGGGACTCCTACGAGCAGTACTTC. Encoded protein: CASSSTGTGDSYEQYF.

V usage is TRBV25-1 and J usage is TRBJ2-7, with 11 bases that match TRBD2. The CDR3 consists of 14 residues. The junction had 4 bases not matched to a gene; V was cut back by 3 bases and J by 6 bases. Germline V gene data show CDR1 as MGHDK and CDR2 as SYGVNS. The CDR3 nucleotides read TGTGCCAGCAGTGAGAGTCTAGCGGGAGGCGAGCAGTACTTC. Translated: CASSESLAGGEQYF.

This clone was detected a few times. The CDR3 spells CASSPTSGDYTGELFF. In DNA form, the CDR3 reads TGTGCCAGCAGCCCGACTAGCGGAGACTACACCGGGGAGCTGTTTTTT. The V and J genes are TRBV6-4 and TRBJ2-2; 9 positions match TRBD2. V gave up 6 bases and J gave up 3 bases; unmatched junction bases: 8. The CDR3 runs 16 residues. Looked up from germline, CDR1 is MRHNA and CDR2 is SNTAGT.

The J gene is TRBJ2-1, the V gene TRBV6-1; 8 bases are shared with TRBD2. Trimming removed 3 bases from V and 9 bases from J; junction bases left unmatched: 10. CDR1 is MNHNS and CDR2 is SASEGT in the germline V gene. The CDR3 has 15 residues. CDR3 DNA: TGTGCCAGCAGTGACACCGGGACTAGAGACGTTGAGCAGTTCTTC. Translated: CASSDTGTRDVEQFF.

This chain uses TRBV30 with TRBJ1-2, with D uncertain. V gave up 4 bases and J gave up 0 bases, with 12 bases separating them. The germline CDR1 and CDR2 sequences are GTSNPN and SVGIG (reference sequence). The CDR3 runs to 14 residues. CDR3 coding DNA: TGTGCCTGGAAACGAGGATTAGCTAACTATGGCTACACCTTC. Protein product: CAWKRGLANYGYTF.